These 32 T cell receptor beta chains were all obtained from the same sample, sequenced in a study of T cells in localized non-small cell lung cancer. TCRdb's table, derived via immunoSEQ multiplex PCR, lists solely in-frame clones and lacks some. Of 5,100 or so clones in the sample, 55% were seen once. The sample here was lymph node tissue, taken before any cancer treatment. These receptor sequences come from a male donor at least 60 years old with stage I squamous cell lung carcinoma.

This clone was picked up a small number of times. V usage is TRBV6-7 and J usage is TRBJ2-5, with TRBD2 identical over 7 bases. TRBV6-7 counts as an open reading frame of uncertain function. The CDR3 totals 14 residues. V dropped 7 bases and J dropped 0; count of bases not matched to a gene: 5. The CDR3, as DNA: TGTGCCAGCACCACGGGAGGCCACCAAGAGACCCAGTACTTC. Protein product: CASTTGGHQETQYF.

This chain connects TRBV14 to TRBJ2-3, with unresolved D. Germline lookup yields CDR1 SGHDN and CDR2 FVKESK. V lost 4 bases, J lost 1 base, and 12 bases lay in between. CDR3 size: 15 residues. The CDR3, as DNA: TGTGCCAGCAGCCGCGAGGCGTCCGGCACAGATACGCAGTATTTT. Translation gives CASSREASGTDTQYF.

The CDR3 nucleotides are TGTGCCAGTAGTTCAACCGGGACAGTCTCCTACGAGCAGTACTTC. This codes for CASSSTGTVSYEQYF. This sequence joins TRBV19 and TRBJ2-7, with 7 bases aligning to TRBD1. The CDR3 consists of 15 residues. With 5 bases clipped from V and 0 bases from J, the junction kept 7 bases outside the gene matches. Per the germline V gene, CDR1 is LNHDA and CDR2 is SQIVND (reference sequence).

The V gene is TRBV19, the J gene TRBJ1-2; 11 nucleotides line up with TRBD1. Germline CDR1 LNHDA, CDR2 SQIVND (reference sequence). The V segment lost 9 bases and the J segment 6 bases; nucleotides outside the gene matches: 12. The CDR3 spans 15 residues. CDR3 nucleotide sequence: TGTGCCAGCGTGGACAGGGGGCTGGCCCGGCATGGCTACACCTTC. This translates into CASVDRGLARHGYTF.

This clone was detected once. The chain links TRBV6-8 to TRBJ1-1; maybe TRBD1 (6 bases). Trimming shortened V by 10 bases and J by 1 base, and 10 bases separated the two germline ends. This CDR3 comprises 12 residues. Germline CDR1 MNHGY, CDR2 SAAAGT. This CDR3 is CATGVRNTEAFF. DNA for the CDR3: TGTGCCACAGGGGTACGGAACACTGAAGCTTTCTTT.

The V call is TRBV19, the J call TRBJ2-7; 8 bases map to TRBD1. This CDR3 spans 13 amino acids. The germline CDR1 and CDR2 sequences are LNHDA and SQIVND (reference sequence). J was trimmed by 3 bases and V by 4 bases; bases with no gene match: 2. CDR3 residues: CASSNTGGYEQYF. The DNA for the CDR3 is TGTGCCAGTAGTAATACAGGGGGCTACGAGCAGTACTTC.

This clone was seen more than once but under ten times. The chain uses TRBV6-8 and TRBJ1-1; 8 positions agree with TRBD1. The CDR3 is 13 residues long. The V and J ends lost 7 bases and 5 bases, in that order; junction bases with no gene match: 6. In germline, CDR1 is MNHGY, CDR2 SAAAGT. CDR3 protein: CASNQQGGTEAFF. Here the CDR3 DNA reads TGTGCCAGCAACCAACAGGGGGGGACTGAAGCTTTCTTT.

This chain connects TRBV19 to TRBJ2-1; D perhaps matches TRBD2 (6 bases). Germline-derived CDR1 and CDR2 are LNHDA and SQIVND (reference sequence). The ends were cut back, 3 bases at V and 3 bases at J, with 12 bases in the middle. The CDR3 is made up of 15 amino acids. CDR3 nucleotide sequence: TGTGCCAGTAGTATCCTAGCGACTTACTACAATGAGCAGTTCTTC. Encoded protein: CASSILATYYNEQFF.

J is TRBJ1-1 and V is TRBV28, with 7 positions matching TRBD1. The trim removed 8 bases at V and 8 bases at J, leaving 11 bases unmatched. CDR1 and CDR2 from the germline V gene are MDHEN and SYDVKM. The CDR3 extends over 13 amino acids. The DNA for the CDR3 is TGTGCCAGCCTCGCCCGGACAGGAGTAGAAGCTTTCTTT. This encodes CASLARTGVEAFF.

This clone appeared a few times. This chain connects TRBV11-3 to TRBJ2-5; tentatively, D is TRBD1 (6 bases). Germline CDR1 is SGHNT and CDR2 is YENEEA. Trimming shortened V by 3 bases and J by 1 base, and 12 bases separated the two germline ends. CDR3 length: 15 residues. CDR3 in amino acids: CASSFIGQPQETQYF. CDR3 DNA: TGTGCCAGCAGCTTCATCGGACAGCCCCAAGAGACCCAGTACTTC.

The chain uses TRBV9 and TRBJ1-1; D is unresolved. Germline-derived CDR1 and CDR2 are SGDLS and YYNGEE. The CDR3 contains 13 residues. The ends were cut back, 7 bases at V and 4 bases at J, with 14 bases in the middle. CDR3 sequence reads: CASRTDMGTEAFF. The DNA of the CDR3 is TGTGCCAGCCGGACCGACATGGGCACTGAAGCTTTCTTT.

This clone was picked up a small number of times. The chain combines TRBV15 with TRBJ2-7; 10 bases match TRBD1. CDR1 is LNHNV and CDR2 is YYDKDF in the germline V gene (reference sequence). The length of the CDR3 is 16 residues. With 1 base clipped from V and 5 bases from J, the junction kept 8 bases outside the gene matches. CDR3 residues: CATSRGDRDRGHEQYF. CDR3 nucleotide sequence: TGTGCCACCAGCAGAGGTGACCGGGACAGGGGCCACGAGCAGTACTTC.

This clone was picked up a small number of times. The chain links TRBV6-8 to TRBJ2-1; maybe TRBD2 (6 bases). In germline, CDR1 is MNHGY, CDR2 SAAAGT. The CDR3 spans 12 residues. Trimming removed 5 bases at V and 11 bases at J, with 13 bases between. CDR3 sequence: CASSPSGDQQFF. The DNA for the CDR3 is TGTGCCAGCAGTCCCTCGGGGGACCAGCAGTTCTTC.

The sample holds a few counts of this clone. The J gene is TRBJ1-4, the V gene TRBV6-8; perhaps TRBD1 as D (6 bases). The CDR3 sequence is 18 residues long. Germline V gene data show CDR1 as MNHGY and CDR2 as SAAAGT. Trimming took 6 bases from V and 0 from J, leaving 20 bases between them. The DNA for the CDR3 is TGTGCCAGCAGGAGGGACCAACAGGGATCGGCAACTAATGAAAAACTGTTTTTT. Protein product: CASRRDQQGSATNEKLFF.

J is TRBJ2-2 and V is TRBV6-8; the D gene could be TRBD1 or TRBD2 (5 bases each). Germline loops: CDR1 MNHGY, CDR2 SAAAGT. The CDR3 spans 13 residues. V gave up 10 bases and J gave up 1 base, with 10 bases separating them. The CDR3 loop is CAISGQNTGELFF. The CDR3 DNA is TGTGCCATCAGCGGACAGAACACCGGGGAGCTGTTTTTT.

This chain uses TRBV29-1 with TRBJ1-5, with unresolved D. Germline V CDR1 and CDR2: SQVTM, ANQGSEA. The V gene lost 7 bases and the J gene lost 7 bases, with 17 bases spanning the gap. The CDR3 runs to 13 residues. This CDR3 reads CSAGGGLGQPQHF. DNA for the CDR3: TGCAGCGCAGGAGGTGGTTTAGGCCAGCCCCAGCATTTT.

DNA for the CDR3: TGTGCCAGCAGTACCTCTTTGGGGACTAGCGGGGGTAGCTCCTACAATGAGCAGTTCTTC. Translation: CASSTSLGTSGGSSYNEQFF. The J gene is TRBJ2-1, the V gene TRBV6-8, with 14 bases that match TRBD2. V trimming: 5 bases; J trimming: 0 bases; junction bases outside the gene matches: 12. Germline V gene data show CDR1 as MNHGY and CDR2 as SAAAGT. This CDR3 has 20 amino acids.

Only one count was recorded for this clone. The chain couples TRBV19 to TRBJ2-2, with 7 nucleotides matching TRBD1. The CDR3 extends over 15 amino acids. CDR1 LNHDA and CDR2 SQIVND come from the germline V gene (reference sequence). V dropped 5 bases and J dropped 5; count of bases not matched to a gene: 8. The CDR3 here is CASSRRQGGTGELFF. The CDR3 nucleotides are TGTGCCAGTAGTCGCCGACAGGGCGGGACCGGGGAGCTGTTTTTT.

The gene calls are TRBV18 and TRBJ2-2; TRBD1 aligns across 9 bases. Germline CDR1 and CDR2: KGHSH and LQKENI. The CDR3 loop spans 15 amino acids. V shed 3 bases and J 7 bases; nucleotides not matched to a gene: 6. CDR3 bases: TGTGCCAGCTCACCCCCGGGACAGGGCATCGGGGAGCTGTTTTTT. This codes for CASSPPGQGIGELFF.

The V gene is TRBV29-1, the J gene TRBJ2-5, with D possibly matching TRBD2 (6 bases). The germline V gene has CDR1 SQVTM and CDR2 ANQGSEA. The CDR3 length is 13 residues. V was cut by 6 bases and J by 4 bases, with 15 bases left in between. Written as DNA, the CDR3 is TGCAGCGTAGCACCGGGACTCGGAGAGACCCAGTACTTC. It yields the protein CSVAPGLGETQYF.

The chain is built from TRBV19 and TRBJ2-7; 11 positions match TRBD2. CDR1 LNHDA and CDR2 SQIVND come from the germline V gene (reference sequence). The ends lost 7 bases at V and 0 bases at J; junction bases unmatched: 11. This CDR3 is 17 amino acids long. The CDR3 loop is CASTRTSGPRSSYEQYF. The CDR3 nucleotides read TGTGCCAGTACTCGGACTAGCGGGCCGAGGAGCTCCTACGAGCAGTACTTC.

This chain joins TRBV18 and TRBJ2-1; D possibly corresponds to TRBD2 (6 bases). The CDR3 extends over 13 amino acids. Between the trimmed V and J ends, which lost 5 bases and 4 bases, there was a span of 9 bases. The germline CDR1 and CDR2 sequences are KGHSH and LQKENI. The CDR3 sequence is CASSSGEYNEQFF. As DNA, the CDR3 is TGTGCCAGCTCATCGGGGGAGTACAATGAGCAGTTCTTC.

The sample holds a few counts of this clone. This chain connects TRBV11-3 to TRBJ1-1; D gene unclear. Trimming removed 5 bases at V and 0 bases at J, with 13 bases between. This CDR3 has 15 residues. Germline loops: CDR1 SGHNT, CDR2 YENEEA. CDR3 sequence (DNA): TGTGCCAGCAGCCTGGCGGGAAAAATGAACACTGAAGCTTTCTTT. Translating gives CASSLAGKMNTEAFF.

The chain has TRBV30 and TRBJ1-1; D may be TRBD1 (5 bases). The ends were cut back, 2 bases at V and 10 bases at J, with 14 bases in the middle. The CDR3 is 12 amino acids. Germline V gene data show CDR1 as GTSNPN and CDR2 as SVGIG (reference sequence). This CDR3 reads CAWSRPGSVAFF. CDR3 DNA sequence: TGTGCCTGGAGTCGTCCAGGGTCGGTAGCTTTCTTT.

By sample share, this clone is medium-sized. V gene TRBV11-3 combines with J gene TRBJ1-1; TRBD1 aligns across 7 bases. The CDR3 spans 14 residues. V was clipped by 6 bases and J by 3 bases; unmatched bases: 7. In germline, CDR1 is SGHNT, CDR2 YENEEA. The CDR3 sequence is CASSKTGSYTEAFF. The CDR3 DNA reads TGTGCCAGCAGTAAGACAGGGTCGTACACTGAAGCTTTCTTT. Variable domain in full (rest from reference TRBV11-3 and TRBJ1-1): EAGVVQSPRYKIIEKKQPVAFWCNPISGHNTLYWYLQNLGQGPELLIRYENEEAVDDSQLPKDRFSAERLKGVDSTLKIQPAELGDSAVYLCASSKTGSYTEAFFGQGTRLTVV.

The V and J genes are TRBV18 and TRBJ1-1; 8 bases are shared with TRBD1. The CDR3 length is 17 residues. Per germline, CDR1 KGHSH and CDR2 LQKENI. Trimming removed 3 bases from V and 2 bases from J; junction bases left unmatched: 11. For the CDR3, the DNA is TGTGCCAGCTCACCGCAAACTTTCAGGGGGCGCAACACTGAAGCTTTCTTT. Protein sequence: CASSPQTFRGRNTEAFF.

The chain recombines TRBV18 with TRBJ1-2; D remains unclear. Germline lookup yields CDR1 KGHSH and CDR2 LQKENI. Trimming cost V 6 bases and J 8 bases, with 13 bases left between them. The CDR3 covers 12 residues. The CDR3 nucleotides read TGTGCCAGCTCTCCGCTGCAAGGAGGCTACACCTTC. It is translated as CASSPLQGGYTF.

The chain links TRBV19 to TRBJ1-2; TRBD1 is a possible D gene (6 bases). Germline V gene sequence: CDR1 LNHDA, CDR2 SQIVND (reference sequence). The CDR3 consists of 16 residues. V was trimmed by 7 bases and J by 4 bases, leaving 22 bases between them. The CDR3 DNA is TGTGCCAGTACCCGACAGGAGGGAGCCTTACCCTATGGCTACACCTTC. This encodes CASTRQEGALPYGYTF.

The CDR3: CSVEVSLGHTEAFF. The CDR3, as DNA: TGCAGCGTTGAAGTGTCGCTGGGCCACACTGAAGCTTTCTTT. The chain links TRBV29-1 to TRBJ1-1; D unclear. The germline V gene has CDR1 SQVTM and CDR2 ANQGSEA. The V gene lost 1 base and the J gene lost 3 bases, with 12 bases spanning the gap. The CDR3 loop spans 14 amino acids.

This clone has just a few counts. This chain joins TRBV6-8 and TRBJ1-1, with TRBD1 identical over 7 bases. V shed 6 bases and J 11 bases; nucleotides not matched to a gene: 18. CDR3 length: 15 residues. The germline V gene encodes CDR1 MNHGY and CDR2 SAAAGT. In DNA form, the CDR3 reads TGTGCCAGCAGCGACGTAAGAGGGGGCCTTGCCTTTGCTTTCTTT. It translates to CASSDVRGGLAFAFF.

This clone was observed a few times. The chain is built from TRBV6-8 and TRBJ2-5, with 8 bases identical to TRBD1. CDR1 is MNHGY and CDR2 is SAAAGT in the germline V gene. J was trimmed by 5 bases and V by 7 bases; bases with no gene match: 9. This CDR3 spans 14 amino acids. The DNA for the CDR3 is TGTGCCAGCACCTCCGACAGGGGTGGGGAGACCCAGTACTTC. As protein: CASTSDRGGETQYF.

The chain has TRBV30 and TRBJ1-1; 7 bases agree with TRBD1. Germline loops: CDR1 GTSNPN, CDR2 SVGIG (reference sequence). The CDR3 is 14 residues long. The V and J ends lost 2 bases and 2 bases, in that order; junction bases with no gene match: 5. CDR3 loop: CAWSLGQINTEAFF. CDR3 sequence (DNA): TGTGCCTGGAGTTTGGGACAGATAAACACTGAAGCTTTCTTT.